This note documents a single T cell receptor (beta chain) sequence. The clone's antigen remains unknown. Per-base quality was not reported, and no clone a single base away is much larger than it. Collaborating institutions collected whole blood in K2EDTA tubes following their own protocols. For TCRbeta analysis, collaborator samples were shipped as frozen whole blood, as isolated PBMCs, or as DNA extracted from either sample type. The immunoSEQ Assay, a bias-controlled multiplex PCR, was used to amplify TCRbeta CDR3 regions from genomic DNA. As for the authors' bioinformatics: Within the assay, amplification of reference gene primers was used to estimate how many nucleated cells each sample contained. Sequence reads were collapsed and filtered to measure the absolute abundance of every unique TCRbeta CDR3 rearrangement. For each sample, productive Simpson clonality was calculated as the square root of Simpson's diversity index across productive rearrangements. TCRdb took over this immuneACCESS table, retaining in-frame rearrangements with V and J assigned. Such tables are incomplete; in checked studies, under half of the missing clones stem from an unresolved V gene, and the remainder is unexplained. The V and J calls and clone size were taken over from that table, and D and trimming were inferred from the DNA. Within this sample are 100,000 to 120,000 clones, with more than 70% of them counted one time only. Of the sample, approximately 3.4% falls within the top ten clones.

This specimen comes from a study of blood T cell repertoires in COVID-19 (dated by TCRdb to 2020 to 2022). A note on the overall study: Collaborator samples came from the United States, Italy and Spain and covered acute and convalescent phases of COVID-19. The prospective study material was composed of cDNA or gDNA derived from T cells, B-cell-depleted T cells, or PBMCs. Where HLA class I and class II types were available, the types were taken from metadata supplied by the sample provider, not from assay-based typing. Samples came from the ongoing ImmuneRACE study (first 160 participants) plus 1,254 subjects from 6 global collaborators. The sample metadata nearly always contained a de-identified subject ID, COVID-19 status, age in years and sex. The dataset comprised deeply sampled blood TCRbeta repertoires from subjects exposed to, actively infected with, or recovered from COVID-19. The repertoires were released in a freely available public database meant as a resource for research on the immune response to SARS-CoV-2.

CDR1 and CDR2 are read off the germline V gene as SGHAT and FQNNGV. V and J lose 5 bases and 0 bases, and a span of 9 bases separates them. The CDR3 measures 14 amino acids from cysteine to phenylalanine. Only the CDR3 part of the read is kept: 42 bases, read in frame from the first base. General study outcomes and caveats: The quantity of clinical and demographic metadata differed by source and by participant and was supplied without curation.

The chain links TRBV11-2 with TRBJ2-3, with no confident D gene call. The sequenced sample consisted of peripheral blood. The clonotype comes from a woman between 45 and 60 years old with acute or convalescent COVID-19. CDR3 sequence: CASSPTFSTDTQYF. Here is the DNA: TGTGCCAGCAGCCCTACGTTTAGCACAGATACGCAGTATTTT.